This TCR beta chain emerged from a study of blood T cell repertoires in COVID-19. The germline CDR1 and CDR2 sequences are LNHDA and SQIVND (reference sequence). This CDR3 spans 13 amino acids. The V and J ends lost 0 bases and 1 base respectively, with 3 bases between them. The data were produced by immunoSEQ multiplex PCR, yet TCRdb's version contains in-frame clones alone and is incomplete. The sample has approximately 180,000 clones, approximately 80% seen once. This clone came up a few times. The sequenced material came from PBMCs or T cells enriched from blood (not recorded which). The chain links TRBV19 to TRBJ1-1; D unresolved. The origin of this receptor is a woman in her sixties with acute COVID-19. CDR3 in amino acids: CASSIDRNTEAFF. The CDR3 region has the DNA TGTGCCAGTAGTATAGACAGGAACACTGAAGCTTTCTTT.